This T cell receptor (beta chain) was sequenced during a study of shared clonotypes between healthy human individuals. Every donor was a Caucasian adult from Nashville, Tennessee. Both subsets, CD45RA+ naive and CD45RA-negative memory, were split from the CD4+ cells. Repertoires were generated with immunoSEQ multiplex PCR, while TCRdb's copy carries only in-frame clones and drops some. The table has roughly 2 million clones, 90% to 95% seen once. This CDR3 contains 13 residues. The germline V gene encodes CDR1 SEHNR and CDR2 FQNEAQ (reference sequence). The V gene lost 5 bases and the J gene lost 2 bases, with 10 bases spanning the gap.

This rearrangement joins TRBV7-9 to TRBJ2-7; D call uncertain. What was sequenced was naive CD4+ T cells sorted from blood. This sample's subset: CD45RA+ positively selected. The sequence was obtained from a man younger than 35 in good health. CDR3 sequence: CASSEETPYEQYF. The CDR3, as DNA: TGTGCCAGCAGCGAAGAGACCCCCTACGAGCAGTACTTC.